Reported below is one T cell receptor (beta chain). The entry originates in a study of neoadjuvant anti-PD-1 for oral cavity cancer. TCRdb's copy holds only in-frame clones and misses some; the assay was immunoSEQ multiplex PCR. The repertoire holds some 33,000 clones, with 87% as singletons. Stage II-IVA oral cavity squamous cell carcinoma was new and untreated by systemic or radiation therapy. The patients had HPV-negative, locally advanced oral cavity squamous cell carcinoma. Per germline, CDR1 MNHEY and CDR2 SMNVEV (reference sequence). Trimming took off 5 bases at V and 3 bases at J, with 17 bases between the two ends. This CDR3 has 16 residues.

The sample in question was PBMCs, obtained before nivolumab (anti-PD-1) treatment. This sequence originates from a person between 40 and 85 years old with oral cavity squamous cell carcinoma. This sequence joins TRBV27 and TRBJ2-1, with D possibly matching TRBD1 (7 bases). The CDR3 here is CASSPYRGLFYNEQFF. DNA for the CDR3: TGTGCCAGCAGTCCTTACAGGGGACTTTTCTACAATGAGCAGTTCTTC.